This T cell receptor beta chain is from a study of blood T cell repertoires in COVID-19. The table came from immunoSEQ multiplex PCR; TCRdb's copy has only in-frame clones and leaves some out. The profile shows over 250,000 clones, about 88% of them singletons. The CDR3 runs to 15 residues. Germline values: CDR1 LNHDA, CDR2 SQIVND (reference sequence). Trimming removed 5 bases at V and 3 bases at J, with 11 bases between. The clonotype comes from a woman in her 50s who had recovered from COVID-19. This sequence joins TRBV19 and TRBJ2-6; D ambiguous. The sequenced sample was PBMCs or T cells enriched from blood (not recorded which). CDR3 protein: CASSGQEDGANVLTF. The CDR3, as DNA: TGTGCCAGTAGTGGTCAGGAAGATGGGGCCAACGTCCTGACTTTC.